This T cell receptor beta chain came from a study of control samples from healthy donors and cancer patients. Some clones are missing from TCRdb's copy, which holds only in-frame ones; the method was immunoSEQ multiplex PCR. This table holds roughly 100,000 clones, roughly 85% found once. The V gene end was trimmed by 0 bases and the J gene end by 6 bases; junction bases not matched to a gene: 8. Germline-derived CDR1 and CDR2 are SGDLS and YYNGEE. This CDR3 spans 16 amino acids. V and J are TRBV9 and TRBJ1-3; TRBD1 aligns across 8 bases. The origin of this receptor is a woman between 45 and 60 years old in good health. Sequencing input: blood. The CDR3 loop reads CASSVVPGGLANTIYF. CDR3 nucleotide sequence: TGTGCCAGCAGCGTAGTCCCAGGGGGCCTGGCAAACACCATATATTTT.